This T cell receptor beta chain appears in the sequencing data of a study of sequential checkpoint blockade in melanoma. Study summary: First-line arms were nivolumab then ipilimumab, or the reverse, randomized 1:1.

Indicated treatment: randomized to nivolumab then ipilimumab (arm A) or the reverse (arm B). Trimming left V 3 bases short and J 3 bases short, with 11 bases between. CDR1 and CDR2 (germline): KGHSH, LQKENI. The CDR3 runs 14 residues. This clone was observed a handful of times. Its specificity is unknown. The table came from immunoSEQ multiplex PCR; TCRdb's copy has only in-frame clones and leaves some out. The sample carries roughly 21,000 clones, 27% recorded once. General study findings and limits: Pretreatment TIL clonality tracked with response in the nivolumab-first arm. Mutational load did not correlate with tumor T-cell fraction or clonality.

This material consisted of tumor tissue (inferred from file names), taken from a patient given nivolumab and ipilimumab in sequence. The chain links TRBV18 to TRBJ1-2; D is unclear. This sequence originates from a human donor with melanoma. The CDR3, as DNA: TGTGCCAGCTCACCGAATGAGGTTTACTATGGCTACACCTTC. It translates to CASSPNEVYYGYTF. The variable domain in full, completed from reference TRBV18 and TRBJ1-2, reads NAGVMQNPRHLVRRRGQEARLRCSPMKGHSHVYWYRQLPEEGLKFMVYLQKENIIDESGMPKERFSAEFPKEGPSILRIQQVVRGDSAAYFCASSPNEVYYGYTFGSGTRLTVV.